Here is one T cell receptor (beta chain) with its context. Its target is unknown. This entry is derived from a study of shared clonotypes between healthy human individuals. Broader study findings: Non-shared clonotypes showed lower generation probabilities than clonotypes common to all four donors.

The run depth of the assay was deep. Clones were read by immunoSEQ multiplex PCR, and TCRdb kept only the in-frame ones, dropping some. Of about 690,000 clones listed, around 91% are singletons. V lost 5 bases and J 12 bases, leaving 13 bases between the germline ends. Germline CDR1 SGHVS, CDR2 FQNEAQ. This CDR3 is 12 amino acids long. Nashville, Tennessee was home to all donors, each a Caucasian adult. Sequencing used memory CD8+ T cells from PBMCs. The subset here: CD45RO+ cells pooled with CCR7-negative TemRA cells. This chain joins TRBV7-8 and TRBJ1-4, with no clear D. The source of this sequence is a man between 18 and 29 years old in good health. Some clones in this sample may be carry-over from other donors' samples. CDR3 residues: CASSPGNRELFF. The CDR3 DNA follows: TGTGCCAGCAGCCCCGGTAATCGAGAACTGTTTTTT.